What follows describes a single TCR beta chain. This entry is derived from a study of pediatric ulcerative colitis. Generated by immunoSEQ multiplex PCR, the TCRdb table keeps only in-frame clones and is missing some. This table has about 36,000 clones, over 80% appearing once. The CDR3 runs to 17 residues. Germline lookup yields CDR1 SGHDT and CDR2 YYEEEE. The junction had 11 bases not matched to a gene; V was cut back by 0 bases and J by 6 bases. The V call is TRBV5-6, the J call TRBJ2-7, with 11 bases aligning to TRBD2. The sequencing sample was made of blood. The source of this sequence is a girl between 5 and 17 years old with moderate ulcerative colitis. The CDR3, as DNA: TGTGCCAGCAGCTTGGCGGGACTAGCGGCCCTGGGCGTCGAGCAGTACTTC. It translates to CASSLAGLAALGVEQYF.